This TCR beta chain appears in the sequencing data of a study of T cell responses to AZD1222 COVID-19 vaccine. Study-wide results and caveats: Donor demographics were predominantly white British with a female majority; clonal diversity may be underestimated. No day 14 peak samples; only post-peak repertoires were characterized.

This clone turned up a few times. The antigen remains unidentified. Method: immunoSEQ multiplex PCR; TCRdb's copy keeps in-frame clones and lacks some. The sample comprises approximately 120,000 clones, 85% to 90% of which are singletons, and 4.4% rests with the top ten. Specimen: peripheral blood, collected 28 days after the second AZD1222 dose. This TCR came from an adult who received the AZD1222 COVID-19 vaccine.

Here the CDR3 reads CASSSTGGGGYTF. The CDR3 bases are TGTGCCAGCAGCTCTACAGGGGGCGGTGGCTACACCTTC. The chain links TRBV7-8 to TRBJ1-2, with 9 positions matching TRBD1. The CDR3 extends over 13 amino acids. The V segment lost 4 bases and the J segment 7 bases; nucleotides outside the gene matches: 4. Looked up from germline, CDR1 is SGHVS and CDR2 is FQNEAQ.